One sample yielded the 7 T cell receptor beta chains listed below, sequenced in a study of blood T cell repertoires in COVID-19. Repertoires were generated with immunoSEQ multiplex PCR, while TCRdb's copy carries only in-frame clones and drops some. Of around 84,000 clones detected, 65% to 85% appear once; the ten largest clones hold 30% to 45%. Input material: peripheral blood. The receptors derive from an elderly man with active or convalescent COVID-19.

The J gene is TRBJ1-1, the V gene TRBV7-2; D not certain. The CDR3 has 15 amino acids. Germline V gene data show CDR1 as SGHTA and CDR2 as FQGNSA. The V end was cut by 5 bases, the J end by 4 bases, with 17 bases between. The CDR3 DNA reads TGTGCCAGCAGCCCGCGGCGGGCAAGCGGCACTGAAGCTTTCTTT. As protein: CASSPRRASGTEAFF.

This clone was counted between two and nine times. This rearrangement joins TRBV18 to TRBJ1-6; D gene ambiguous. The germline CDR1 and CDR2 sequences are KGHSH and LQKENI. The CDR3 totals 18 residues. Trimming removed 4 bases from V and 0 bases from J, with 16 bases in between. The chain's CDR3 is CASSHTRPGSSYNSPLHF. The CDR3 DNA sequence: TGTGCCAGCTCACATACTCGGCCCGGGAGCTCCTATAATTCACCCCTCCACTTT.

This chain connects TRBV5-1 to TRBJ2-3; D perhaps matches TRBD2 (6 bases). CDR3 size: 16 residues. The germline gives CDR1 SGHRS, CDR2 YFSETQ. Trimming stripped 0 bases from V and 0 bases from J, with 11 bases between. CDR3 DNA sequence: TGCGCCAGCAGCTTGGCCCTGGCGGGGAGCACAGATACGCAGTATTTT. Encoded protein: CASSLALAGSTDTQYF. Full variable domain (rest looked up from reference TRBV5-1 and TRBJ2-3): KAGVTQTPRYLIKTRGQQVTLSCSPISGHRSVSWYQQTPGQGLQFLFEYFSETQRNKGNFPGRFSGRQFSNSRSEMNVSTLELGDSALYLCASSLALAGSTDTQYFGPGTRLTVL.

The chain links TRBV18 to TRBJ1-5, with D perhaps matching TRBD1 (5 bases). V was shortened by 2 bases and J by 4 bases, with 33 bases between the two germline ends. Germline loops: CDR1 KGHSH, CDR2 LQKENI. CDR3 length equals 22 residues. In nucleotides, the CDR3 is TGTGCCAGCTCACCAAGTGGGGTCTTTTATCCCCCCGACAGTCCGCCAAATCAGCCCCAGCATTTT. This translates into CASSPSGVFYPPDSPPNQPQHF. Drawing the rest from reference TRBV18 and TRBJ1-5, the complete variable domain is NAGVMQNPRHLVRRRGQEARLRCSPMKGHSHVYWYRQLPEEGLKFMVYLQKENIIDESGMPKERFSAEFPKEGPSILRIQQVVRGDSAAYFCASSPSGVFYPPDSPPNQPQHFGDGTRLSIL.

V gene TRBV29-1 combines with J gene TRBJ1-1; D gene unclear. V lost 4 bases, J lost 0 bases, and 9 bases lay in between. The V gene's germline CDR1 is SQVTM and CDR2 ANQGSEA. The CDR3 loop spans 13 amino acids. The CDR3 loop reads CSVGSDLNTEAFF. The CDR3 region has the DNA TGCAGCGTTGGGTCAGACTTGAACACTGAAGCTTTCTTT.

This chain connects TRBV3-1 (or the pseudogene TRBV3-2) to TRBJ1-4, with D uncertain. CDR1 is LGHDT, CDR2 YNNKEL, per germline (reference sequence). V lost 0 bases and J 6 bases, leaving 8 bases between the germline ends. CDR3 length: 14 residues. The CDR3 spells CASSQDVGDEKLFF. The CDR3 nucleotides read TGTGCCAGCAGCCAAGATGTCGGGGATGAAAAACTGTTTTTT.

Only a few counts were recorded for this clone. The chain recombines TRBV5-1 with TRBJ2-5, with TRBD1 matching 8 bases. V trimming: 4 bases; J trimming: 5 bases; junction bases outside the gene matches: 7. The CDR3 length is 14 residues. The V gene's germline CDR1 is SGHRS and CDR2 YFSETQ. The CDR3 region is CASSPSDRAETQYF. CDR3 bases: TGCGCCAGCAGCCCCTCGGACAGGGCCGAGACCCAGTACTTC.